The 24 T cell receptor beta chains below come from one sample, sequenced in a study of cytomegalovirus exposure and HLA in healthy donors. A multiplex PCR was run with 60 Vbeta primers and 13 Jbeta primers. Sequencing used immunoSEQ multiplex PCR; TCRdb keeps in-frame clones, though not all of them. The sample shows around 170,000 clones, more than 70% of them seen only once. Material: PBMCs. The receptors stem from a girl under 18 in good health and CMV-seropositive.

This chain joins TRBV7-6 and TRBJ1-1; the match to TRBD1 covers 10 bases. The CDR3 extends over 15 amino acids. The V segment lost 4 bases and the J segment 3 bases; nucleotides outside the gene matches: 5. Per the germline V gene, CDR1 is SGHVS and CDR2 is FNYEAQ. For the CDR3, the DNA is TGTGCCAGCAGCTCAACGGGACAGGGGTACACTGAAGCTTTCTTT. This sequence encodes CASSSTGQGYTEAFF.

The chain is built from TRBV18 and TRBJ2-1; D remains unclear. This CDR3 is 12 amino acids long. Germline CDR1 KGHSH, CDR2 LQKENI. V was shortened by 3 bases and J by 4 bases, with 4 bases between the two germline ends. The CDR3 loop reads CASSPSYNEQFF. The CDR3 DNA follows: TGTGCCAGCTCACCTTCGTACAATGAGCAGTTCTTC.

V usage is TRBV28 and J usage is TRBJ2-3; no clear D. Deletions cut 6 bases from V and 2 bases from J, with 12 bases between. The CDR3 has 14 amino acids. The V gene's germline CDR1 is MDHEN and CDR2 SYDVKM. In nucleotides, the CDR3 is TGTGCCAGCAGCTCTAGACTCTTCACAGATACGCAGTATTTT. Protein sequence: CASSSRLFTDTQYF.

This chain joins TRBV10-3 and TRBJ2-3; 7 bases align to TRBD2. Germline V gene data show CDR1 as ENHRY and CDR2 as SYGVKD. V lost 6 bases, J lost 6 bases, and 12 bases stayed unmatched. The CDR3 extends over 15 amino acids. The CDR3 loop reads CAIRLWEGRTDTQYF. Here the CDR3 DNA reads TGTGCCATCAGGCTTTGGGAGGGCCGTACGGATACGCAGTATTTT.

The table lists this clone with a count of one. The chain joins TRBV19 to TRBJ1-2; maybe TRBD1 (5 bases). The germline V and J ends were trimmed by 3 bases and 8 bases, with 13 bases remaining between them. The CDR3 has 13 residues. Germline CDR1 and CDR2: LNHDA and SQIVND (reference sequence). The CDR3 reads CASSIGGDGGYTF. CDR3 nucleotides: TGTGCCAGTAGTATCGGAGGGGACGGCGGCTACACCTTC. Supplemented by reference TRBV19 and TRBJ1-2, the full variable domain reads DGGITQSPKYLFRKEGQNVTLSCEQNLNHDAMYWYRQDPGQGLRLIYYSQIVNDFQKGDIAEGYSVSREKKESFPLTVTSAQKNPTAFYLCASSIGGDGGYTFGSGTRLTVV.

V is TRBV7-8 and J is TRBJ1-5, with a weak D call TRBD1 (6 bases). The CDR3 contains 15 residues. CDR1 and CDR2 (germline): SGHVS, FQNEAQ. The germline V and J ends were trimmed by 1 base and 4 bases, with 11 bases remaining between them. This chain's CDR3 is CASSLGGGQNQPQHF. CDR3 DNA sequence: TGTGCCAGCAGCTTAGGGGGGGGACAAAATCAGCCCCAGCATTTT.

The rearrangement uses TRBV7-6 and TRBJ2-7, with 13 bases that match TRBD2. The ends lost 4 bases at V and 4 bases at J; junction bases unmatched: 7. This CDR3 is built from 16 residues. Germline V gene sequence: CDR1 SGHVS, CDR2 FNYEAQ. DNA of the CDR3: TGTGCCAGCAGCTCGAGACTAGCGGGAGGCGTTTACGAGCAGTACTTC. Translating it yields CASSSRLAGGVYEQYF.

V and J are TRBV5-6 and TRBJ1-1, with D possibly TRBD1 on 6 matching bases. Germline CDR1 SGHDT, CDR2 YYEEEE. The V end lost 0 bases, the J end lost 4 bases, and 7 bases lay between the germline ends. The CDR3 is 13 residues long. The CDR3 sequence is CASSLGGPTEAFF. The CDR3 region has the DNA TGTGCCAGCAGCTTGGGGGGGCCCACTGAAGCTTTCTTT.

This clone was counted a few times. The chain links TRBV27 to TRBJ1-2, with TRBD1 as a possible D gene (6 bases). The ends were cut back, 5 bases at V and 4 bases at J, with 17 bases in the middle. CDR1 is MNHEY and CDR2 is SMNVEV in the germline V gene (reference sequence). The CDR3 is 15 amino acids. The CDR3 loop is CASSPKGVGGYGYTF. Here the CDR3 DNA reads TGTGCCAGCAGTCCTAAGGGGGTGGGCGGCTATGGCTACACCTTC.

In DNA form, the CDR3 reads TGTGCCAGCAGTTACCGGACGGGGGATCCCTACGAGCAGTACTTC. It specifies CASSYRTGDPYEQYF. The rearrangement links TRBV6-5 to TRBJ2-7; a weak D match, TRBD2 (6 bases). V dropped 2 bases and J dropped 2 bases, with 13 bases sitting between them. Germline V gene data show CDR1 as MNHEY and CDR2 as SVGAGI. The CDR3 runs to 15 residues.

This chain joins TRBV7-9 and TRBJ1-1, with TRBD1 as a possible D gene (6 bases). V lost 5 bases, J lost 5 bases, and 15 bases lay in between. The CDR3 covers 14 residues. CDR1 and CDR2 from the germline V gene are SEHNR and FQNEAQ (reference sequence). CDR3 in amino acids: CASSERGGGTEAFF. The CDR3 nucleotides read TGTGCCAGCAGCGAACGAGGGGGGGGGACTGAAGCTTTCTTT.

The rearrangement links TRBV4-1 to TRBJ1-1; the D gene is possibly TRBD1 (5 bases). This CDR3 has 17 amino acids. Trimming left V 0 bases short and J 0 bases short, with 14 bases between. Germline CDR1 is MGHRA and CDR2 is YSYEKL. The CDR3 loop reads CASSQDPDRPLNTEAFF. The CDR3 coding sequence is TGCGCCAGCAGCCAAGACCCAGACAGACCCCTGAACACTGAAGCTTTCTTT.

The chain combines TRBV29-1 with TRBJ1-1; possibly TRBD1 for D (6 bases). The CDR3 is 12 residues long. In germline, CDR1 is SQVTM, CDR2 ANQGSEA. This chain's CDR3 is CSYRDPYTEAFF. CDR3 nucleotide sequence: TGCTCCTACAGGGACCCATACACTGAAGCTTTCTTT.

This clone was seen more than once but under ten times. The CDR3 protein is CASSDGLASYNEQFF. CDR3 nucleotides: TGTGCCAGCAGCGATGGACTAGCGAGCTACAATGAGCAGTTCTTC. The genes are TRBV5-6 and TRBJ2-1; 9 bases fit TRBD2. J lost 3 bases, V lost 4 bases, and 5 bases had no gene match. Germline V gene data show CDR1 as SGHDT and CDR2 as YYEEEE. The CDR3 has 15 amino acids.

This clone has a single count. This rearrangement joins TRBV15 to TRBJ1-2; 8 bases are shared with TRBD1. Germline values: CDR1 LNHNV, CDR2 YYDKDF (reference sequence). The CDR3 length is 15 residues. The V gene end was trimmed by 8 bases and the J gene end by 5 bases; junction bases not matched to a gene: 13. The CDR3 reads CATQPDRGVRYGYTF. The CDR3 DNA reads TGTGCCACCCAACCCGACAGGGGAGTTAGGTATGGCTACACCTTC.

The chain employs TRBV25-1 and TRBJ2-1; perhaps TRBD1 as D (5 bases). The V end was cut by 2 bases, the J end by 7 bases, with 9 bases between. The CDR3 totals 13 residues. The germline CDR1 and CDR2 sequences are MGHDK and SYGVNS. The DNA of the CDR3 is TGTGCCAGCAGTGAAATCAGGGAAAATGAGCAGTTCTTC. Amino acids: CASSEIRENEQFF.

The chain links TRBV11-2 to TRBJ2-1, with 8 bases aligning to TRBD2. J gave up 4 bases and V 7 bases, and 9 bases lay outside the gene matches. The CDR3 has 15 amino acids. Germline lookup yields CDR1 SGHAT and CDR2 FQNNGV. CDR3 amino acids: CASTISGSAYNEQFF. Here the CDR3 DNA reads TGTGCCAGCACGATCAGCGGGAGCGCTTACAATGAGCAGTTCTTC.

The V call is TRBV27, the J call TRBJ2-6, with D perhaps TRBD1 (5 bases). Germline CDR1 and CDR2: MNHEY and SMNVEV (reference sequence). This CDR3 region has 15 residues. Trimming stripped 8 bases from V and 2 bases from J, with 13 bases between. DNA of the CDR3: TGTGCCAGCTCCCGGGTGGGGCCTGGGGCCAACGTCCTGACTTTC. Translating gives CASSRVGPGANVLTF.

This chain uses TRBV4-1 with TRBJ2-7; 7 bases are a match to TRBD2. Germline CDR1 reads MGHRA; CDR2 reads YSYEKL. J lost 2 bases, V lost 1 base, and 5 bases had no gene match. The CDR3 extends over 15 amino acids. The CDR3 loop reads CASSQGQAGPYEQYF. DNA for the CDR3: TGCGCCAGCAGCCAAGGGCAAGCGGGACCCTACGAGCAGTACTTC.

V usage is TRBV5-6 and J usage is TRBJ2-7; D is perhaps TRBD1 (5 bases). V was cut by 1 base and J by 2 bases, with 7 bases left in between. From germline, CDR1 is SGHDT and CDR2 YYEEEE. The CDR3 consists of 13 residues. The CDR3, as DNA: TGTGCCAGCAGCTTGTTACAGGCCTACGAGCAGTACTTC. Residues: CASSLLQAYEQYF.

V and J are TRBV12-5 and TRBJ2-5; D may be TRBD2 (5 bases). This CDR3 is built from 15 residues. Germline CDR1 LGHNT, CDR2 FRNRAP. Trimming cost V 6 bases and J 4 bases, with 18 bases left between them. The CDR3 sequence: CASGRGAGVGETQYF. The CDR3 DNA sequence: TGTGCTAGTGGCCGGGGAGCTGGAGTAGGAGAGACCCAGTACTTC.

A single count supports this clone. The CDR3 is CASSPAPIPDTTSPCAFF. The CDR3 DNA follows: TGTGCCAGCAGCCCCGCGCCCATACCGGACACGACCTCGCCATGCGCTTTCTTT. V is TRBV12-1 and J is TRBJ1-1; the DNA was not used to check the table's D call, TRBD1. TRBV12-1 is an annotated pseudogene. The CDR3 consists of 18 residues.

CDR3 in DNA: TGCGCCAGCAGCTTGTATACAGGAGTCGAGCAGTACTTC. Amino acid sequence: CASSLYTGVEQYF. The rearrangement joins TRBV5-1 to TRBJ2-7; D is perhaps TRBD1 (5 bases). The germline gives CDR1 SGHRS, CDR2 YFSETQ. The CDR3 consists of 13 residues. The ends were cut back, 1 base at V and 6 bases at J, with 11 bases in the middle.

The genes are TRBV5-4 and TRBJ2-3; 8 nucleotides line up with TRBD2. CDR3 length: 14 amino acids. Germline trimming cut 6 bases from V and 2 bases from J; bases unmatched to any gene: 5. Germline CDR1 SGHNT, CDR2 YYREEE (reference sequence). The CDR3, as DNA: TGTGCCAGCAAGGATAGCGGGGCCACAGATACGCAGTATTTT. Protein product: CASKDSGATDTQYF.